This T cell receptor (beta chain) emerged from a study of cytomegalovirus exposure and HLA in healthy donors. The study's findings and limits: Cytomegalovirus status was reportedly diagnosed by the classifier with high sensitivity and specificity. It was taken for granted in presence/absence analyses that sequencing depth across donors was roughly uniform.

Researchers ran the PCR with 60 Vbeta and 13 Jbeta primers. Clones were read by immunoSEQ multiplex PCR, and TCRdb kept only the in-frame ones, dropping some. The sample carries some 120,000 clones, around three quarters recorded once. Each of the donors was a healthy bone marrow donor. Germline lookup yields CDR1 GTSNPN and CDR2 SVGIG (reference sequence). With V trimmed by 1 base and J by 4 bases, 6 bases remained unmatched. The CDR3 contains 15 residues. Concerning this clone: The antigen is not known.

The chain couples TRBV30 to TRBJ2-3; the match to TRBD1 covers 9 bases. The receptor's source is a young man in good health and CMV-seronegative. Specimen: PBMCs. The CDR3 loop is CAWSETGGRPDTQYF. The CDR3 coding sequence is TGTGCCTGGAGTGAGACAGGGGGGCGCCCAGATACGCAGTATTTT.